This is a list of T cell receptor beta chains from one sample in a study of PD-1 blockade in mismatch repair-deficient tumors. Sequenced by immunoSEQ multiplex PCR; TCRdb stores in-frame clones only, minus some. The sample has some 120,000 clones, roughly 90% seen once. The sample consisted of peripheral blood, taken roughly 67 weeks after starting pembrolizumab. These receptors came from an adult with mismatch repair-deficient cancer. The CDR3 runs from the conserved cysteine through the conserved F or W. A D gene is named only where the DNA matches it firmly. Size values are once, few and many counts, or a class for expanded clones, and some rows have none.

CSATMGLREQYF,TGCAGCGCGACAATGGGGTTGAGAGAGCAGTACTTC,NA,TRBV29-1,TRBJ2-7,NA
CSVDNYNEQFF,TGCAGCGTTGATAACTACAATGAGCAGTTCTTC,NA,TRBV29-1,TRBJ2-1,NA
CASSQDRSGSVYEQYF,TGCGCCAGCAGCCAAGATCGTAGCGGGAGCGTCTACGAGCAGTACTTC,NA,TRBV4-3,TRBJ2-7,TRBD2
CASSYSLGLSYEQYF,TGTGCCAGCAGTTACAGCCTGGGACTTTCCTACGAGCAGTACTTC,NA,TRBV6-5,TRBJ2-7,NA
CATSIARDSYEQYF,TGTGCCACGTCCATTGCGCGGGACTCCTACGAGCAGTACTTC,NA,TRBV27,TRBJ2-7,NA
CASSPVAGGTDTQYF,TGTGCCAGCAGCCCGGTGGCAGGGGGCACAGATACGCAGTATTTT,NA,TRBV7-3,TRBJ2-3,NA
CASNVGTGIAQPQHF,TGTGCCAGCAACGTCGGGACAGGTATCGCTCAGCCCCAGCATTTT,once,TRBV28,TRBJ1-5,TRBD1
CASSIYLRRSRVTDTQYF,TGTGCCAGTAGTATCTACCTCCGAAGATCGCGGGTCACAGATACGCAGTATTTT,NA,TRBV19,TRBJ2-3,NA
CATATDLSTDTQYF,TGTGCCACCGCCACTGACCTTAGCACAGATACGCAGTATTTT,NA,TRBV5-4,TRBJ2-3,NA
CASSLAPSGGPYNEQFF,TGTGCCAGCAGCTTAGCCCCTAGCGGGGGACCCTACAATGAGCAGTTCTTC,NA,TRBV11-2,TRBJ2-1,TRBD2
CASSLTGREQYF,TGTGCCAGCTCGCTAACGGGGAGGGAGCAGTACTTC,NA,TRBV5-4,TRBJ2-7,NA
CASSLTSGAQETQYF,TGTGCCAGCAGCTTGACTAGCGGCGCCCAAGAGACCCAGTACTTC,NA,TRBV5-4,TRBJ2-5,TRBD2
CAISEFDRVHEQFF,TGTGCCATCAGTGAGTTCGACAGGGTCCATGAGCAGTTCTTC,NA,TRBV10-3,TRBJ2-1,TRBD1
CASSPSGGSADTQYF,TGTGCCAGCAGTCCCTCTGGAGGGAGTGCAGATACGCAGTATTTT,NA,TRBV6-4,TRBJ2-3,NA
CATSREAPGSRDTQYF,TGTGCCACCAGCAGAGAGGCTCCTGGAAGCAGGGATACGCAGTATTTT,NA,TRBV15,TRBJ2-3,NA
CASSLVTSTSGPTDTQYF,TGTGCCAGCAGCTTAGTGACCTCCACTAGCGGACCCACAGATACGCAGTATTTT,NA,TRBV7-9,TRBJ2-3,TRBD2
CAWSVGGTGGAPQPQHF,TGTGCCTGGAGTGTAGGGGGGACAGGGGGCGCGCCCCAGCCCCAGCATTTT,NA,TRBV30,TRBJ1-5,TRBD1
CASSPGTSGYYEQYF,TGTGCCAGCAGCCCTGGGACTAGCGGTTACTACGAGCAGTACTTC,NA,TRBV5-6,TRBJ2-7,TRBD2
CASSEGLDRAYGYTF,TGTGCCAGCAGTGAAGGGCTGGACAGGGCCTATGGCTACACCTTC,NA,TRBV2,TRBJ1-2,TRBD1
CASSQDRNRGMNEQFF,TGCGCCAGCAGCCAAGATCGAAACAGGGGGATGAATGAGCAGTTCTTC,NA,TRBV4-3,TRBJ2-1,TRBD1
CASSQGDRGPNYGYTF,TGTGCCAGCAGCCAAGGGGACAGGGGGCCTAACTATGGCTACACCTTC,NA,TRBV13,TRBJ1-2,TRBD1
CASSLFSPGQADYGYTF,TGTGCCAGCAGTTTATTCAGCCCGGGACAGGCTGATTATGGCTACACCTTC,many,TRBV27,TRBJ1-2,TRBD1
CASSFYTGELFF,TGTGCCAGCAGTTTCTACACCGGGGAGCTGTTTTTT,few,TRBV27,TRBJ2-2,NA
CASSTGTSGYNEQFF,TGTGCCAGCAGTACCGGGACTAGCGGATACAATGAGCAGTTCTTC,NA,TRBV6-6,TRBJ2-1,TRBD2
CASGLRGPGGHEQFF,TGTGCCAGCGGCCTACGGGGACCCGGCGGACATGAGCAGTTCTTC,NA,TRBV27,TRBJ2-1,NA
CASSVRLSTGDSYGYTF,TGTGCCAGCAGCGTACGGTTAAGTACGGGGGATTCCTATGGCTACACCTTC,NA,TRBV9,TRBJ1-2,NA
CASSPGALNQPQHF,TGTGCCAGCTCACCGGGGGCCCTTAATCAGCCCCAGCATTTT,once,TRBV18,TRBJ1-5,NA
CASSHGREQYF,TGCGCCAGCAGCCACGGCCGCGAGCAGTACTTC,NA,TRBV4-1,TRBJ2-7,NA
CASSQGLAGIGTGELFF,TGTGCCAGCAGCCAAGGACTAGCGGGAATTGGAACCGGGGAGCTGTTTTTT,NA,TRBV14,TRBJ2-2,TRBD2
CASSVKGQGAGEQFF,TGTGCCAGCAGTGTAAAAGGACAGGGGGCAGGGGAGCAGTTCTTC,NA,TRBV2,TRBJ2-1,TRBD1
CASSERQRFSYEQYF,TGTGCCAGCTCAGAAAGACAGAGGTTCTCCTACGAGCAGTACTTC,NA,TRBV18,TRBJ2-7,NA
CAWSVAPWLAGGLDIQYF,TGTGCCTGGAGTGTAGCCCCCTGGTTAGCGGGAGGGTTGGACATTCAGTACTTC,NA,TRBV30,TRBJ2-4,TRBD2
CASSSRDRNYGYTF,TGTGCCAGCAGCTCCAGGGACCGTAACTATGGCTACACCTTC,NA,TRBV14,TRBJ1-2,NA
CASSVEAPGDRGRGTGELFF,TGTGCCAGCAGCGTAGAGGCCCCTGGTGACAGAGGTAGGGGCACCGGGGAGCTGTTTTTT,once,TRBV9,TRBJ2-2,NA